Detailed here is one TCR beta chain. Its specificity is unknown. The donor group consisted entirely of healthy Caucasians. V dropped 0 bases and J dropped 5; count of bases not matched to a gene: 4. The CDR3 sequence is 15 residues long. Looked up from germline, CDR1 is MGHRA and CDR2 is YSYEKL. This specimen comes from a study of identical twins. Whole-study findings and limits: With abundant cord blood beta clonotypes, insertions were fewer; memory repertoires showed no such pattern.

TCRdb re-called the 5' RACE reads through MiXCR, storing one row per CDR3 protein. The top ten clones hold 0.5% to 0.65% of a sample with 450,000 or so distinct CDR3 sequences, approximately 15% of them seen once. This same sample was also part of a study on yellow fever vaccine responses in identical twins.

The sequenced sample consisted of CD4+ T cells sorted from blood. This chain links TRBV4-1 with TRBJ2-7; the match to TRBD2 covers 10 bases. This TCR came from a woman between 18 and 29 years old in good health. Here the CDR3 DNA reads TGCGCCAGCAGCCAAGAACTAGCGGGATACGACGAGCAGTACTTC. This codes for CASSQELAGYDEQYF.